This TCR beta chain was sequenced for a study of T cell changes during pregnancy in multiple sclerosis. Sequencing was performed with immunoSEQ multiplex PCR; in TCRdb, only in-frame clones are kept and a portion is missing. The repertoire consists of tens of thousands of clones, with roughly 92% occurring once and the leading ten covering roughly 3%. Germline values: CDR1 SGHNT, CDR2 YYREEE (reference sequence). V was shortened by 4 bases and J by 0 bases, with 20 bases between the two germline ends. This CDR3 is 17 amino acids long. The source was peripheral blood, collected in the third trimester of pregnancy. The sequence was collected from a female donor in good health, enrolled as a control in a pregnancy study. This rearrangement joins TRBV5-4 to TRBJ2-7; weak D call: TRBD2 (6 bases). The CDR3 sequence: CASSPSLLAGSSYEQYF. The CDR3 DNA is TGTGCCAGCAGCCCATCACTACTTGCGGGGAGCTCCTACGAGCAGTACTTC.